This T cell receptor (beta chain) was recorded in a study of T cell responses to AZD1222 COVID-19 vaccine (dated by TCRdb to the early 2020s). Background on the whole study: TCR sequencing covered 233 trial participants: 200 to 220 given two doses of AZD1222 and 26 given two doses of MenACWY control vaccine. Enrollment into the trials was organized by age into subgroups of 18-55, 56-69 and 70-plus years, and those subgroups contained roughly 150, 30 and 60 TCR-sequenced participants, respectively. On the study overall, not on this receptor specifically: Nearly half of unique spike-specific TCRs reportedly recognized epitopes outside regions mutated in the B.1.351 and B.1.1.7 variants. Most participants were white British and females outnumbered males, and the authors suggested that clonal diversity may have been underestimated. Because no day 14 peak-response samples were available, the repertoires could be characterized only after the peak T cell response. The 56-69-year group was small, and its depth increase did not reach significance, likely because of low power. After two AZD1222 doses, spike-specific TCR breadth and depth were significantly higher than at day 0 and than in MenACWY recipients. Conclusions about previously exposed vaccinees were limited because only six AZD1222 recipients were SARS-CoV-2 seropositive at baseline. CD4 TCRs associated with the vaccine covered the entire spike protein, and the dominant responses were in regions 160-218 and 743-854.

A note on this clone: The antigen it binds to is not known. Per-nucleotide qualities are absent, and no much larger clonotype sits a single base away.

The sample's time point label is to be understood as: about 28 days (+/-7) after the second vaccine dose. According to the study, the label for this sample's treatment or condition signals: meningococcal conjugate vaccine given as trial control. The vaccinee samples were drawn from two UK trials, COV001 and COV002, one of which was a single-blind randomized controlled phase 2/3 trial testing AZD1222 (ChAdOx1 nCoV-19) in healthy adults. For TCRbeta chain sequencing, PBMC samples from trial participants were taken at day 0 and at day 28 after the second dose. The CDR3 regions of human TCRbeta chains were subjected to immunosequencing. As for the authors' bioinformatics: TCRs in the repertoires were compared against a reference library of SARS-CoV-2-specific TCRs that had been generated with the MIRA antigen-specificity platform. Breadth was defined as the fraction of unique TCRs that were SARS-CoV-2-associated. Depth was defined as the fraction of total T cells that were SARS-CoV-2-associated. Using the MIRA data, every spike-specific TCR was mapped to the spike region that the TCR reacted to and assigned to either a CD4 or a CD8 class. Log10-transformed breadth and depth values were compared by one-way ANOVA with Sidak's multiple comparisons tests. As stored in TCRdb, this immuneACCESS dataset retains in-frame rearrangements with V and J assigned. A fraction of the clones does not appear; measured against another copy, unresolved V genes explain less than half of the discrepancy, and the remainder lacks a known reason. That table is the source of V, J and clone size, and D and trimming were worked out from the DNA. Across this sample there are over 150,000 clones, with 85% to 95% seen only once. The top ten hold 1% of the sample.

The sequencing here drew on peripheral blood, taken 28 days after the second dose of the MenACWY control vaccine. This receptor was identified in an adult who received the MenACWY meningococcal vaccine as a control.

The bases read TGTGCCAGCAGGCCGGCGGCAGGGCCTGATTCACCCCTCCACTTT. Protein translation: CASRPAAGPDSPLHF. Recombination connected TRBV6-4 to TRBJ1-6; a tentative D match to TRBD1 spans 5 bases. Measured from the cysteine to the phenylalanine, the CDR3 is 15 residues long. Left in the record is the CDR3 DNA by itself, 45 bases read in frame from the first base. The CDR1 and CDR2 encoded by the germline V gene are MRHNA and SNTAGT. Trimming at the junction amounts to 6 bases on V and 8 bases on J, and the germline ends lie 17 bases apart.